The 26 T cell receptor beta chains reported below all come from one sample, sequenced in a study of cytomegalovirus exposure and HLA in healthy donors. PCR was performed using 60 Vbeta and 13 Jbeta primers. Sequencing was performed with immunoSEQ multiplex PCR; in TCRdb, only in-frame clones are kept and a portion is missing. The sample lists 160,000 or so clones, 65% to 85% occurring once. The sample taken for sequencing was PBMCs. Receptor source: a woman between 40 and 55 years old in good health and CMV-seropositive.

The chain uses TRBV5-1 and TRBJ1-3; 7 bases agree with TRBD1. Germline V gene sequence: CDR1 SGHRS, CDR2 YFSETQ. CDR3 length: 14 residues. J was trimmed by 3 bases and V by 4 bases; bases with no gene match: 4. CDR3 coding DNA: TGCGCCAGCAGCCTGACAGGGTATGGAAACACCATATATTTT. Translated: CASSLTGYGNTIYF.

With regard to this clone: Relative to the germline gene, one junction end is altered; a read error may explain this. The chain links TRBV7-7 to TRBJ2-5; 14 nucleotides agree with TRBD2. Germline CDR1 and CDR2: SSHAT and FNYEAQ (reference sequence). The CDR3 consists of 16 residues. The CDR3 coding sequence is TGTGCTAGCAGCTTAGCCGGGACTAGCGGGGGAGAGACCCAGTACTTC. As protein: CASSLAGTSGGETQYF.

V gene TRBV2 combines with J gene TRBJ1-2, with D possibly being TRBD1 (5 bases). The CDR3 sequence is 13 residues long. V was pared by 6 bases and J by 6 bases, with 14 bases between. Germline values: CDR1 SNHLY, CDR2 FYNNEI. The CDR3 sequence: CASRIQAWNGYTF. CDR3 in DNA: TGTGCCAGCAGGATACAGGCTTGGAATGGCTACACCTTC.

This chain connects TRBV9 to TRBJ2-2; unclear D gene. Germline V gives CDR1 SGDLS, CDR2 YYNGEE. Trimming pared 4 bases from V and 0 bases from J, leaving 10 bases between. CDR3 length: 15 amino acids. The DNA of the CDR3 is TGTGCCAGCAGCTTCCAGGTTACGAACACCGGGGAGCTGTTTTTT. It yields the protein CASSFQVTNTGELFF.

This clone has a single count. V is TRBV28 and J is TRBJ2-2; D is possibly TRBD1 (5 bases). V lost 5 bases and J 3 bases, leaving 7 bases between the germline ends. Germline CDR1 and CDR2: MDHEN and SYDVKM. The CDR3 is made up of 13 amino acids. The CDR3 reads CASSGAYTGELFF. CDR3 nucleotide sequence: TGTGCCAGCAGTGGGGCCTACACCGGGGAGCTGTTTTTT.

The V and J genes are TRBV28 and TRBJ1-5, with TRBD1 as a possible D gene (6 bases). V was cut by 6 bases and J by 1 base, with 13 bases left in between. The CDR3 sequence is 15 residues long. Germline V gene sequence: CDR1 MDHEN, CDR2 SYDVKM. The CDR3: CASRGTSPSNQPQHF. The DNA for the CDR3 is TGTGCCAGCAGGGGGACATCCCCAAGCAATCAGCCCCAGCATTTT.

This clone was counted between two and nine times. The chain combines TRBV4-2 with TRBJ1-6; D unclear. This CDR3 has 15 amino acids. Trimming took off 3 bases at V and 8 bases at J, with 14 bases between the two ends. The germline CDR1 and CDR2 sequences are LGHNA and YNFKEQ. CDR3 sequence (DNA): TGTGCCAGCAGCCACCCCGGACTATCTGATTCACCCCTCCACTTT. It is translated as CASSHPGLSDSPLHF.

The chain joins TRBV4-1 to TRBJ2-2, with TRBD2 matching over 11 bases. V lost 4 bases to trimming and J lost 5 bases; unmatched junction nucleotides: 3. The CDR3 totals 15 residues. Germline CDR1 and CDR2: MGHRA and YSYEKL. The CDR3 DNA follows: TGCGCCAGCAGCCTTAGCGGGGGGGAAACCGGGGAGCTGTTTTTT. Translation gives CASSLSGGETGELFF.

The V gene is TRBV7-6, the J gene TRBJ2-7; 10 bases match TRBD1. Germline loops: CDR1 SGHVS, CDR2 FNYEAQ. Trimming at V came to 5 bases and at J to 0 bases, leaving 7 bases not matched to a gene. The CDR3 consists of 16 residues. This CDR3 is CASSGGQGDSSYEQYF. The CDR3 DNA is TGTGCCAGCAGCGGAGGACAGGGGGACAGCTCCTACGAGCAGTACTTC. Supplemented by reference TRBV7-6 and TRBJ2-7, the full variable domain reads GAGVSQSPRYKVTKRGQDVALRCDPISGHVSLYWYRQALGQGPEFLTYFNYEAQQDKSGLPNDRFSAERPEGSISTLTIQRTEQRDSAMYRCASSGGQGDSSYEQYFGPGTRLTVT.

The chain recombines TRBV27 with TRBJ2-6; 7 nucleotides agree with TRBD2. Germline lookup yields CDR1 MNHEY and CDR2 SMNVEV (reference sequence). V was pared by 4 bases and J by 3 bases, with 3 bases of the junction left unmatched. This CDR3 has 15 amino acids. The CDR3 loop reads CASSYLAVGANVLTF. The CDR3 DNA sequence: TGTGCCAGCAGTTACCTAGCGGTTGGGGCCAACGTCCTGACTTTC.

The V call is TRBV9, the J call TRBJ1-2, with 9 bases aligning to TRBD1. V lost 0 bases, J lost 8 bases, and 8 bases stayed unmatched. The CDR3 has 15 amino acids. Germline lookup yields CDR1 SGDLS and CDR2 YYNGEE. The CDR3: CASSVAHGQGRGYTF. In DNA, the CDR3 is TGTGCCAGCAGCGTAGCCCACGGACAGGGGAGAGGCTACACCTTC.

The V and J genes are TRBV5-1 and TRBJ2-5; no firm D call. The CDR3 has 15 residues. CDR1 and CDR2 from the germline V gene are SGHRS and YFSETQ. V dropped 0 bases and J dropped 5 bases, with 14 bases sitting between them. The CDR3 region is CASSLALSVGETQYF. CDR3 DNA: TGCGCCAGCAGCTTGGCCCTAAGCGTCGGGGAGACCCAGTACTTC.

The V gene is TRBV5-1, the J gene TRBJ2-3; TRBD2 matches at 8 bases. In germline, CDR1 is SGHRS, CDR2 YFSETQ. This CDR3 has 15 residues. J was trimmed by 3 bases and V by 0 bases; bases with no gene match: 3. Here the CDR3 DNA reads TGCGCCAGCAGCTTGGAGTTAGCGGGGACAGATACGCAGTATTTT. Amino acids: CASSLELAGTDTQYF.

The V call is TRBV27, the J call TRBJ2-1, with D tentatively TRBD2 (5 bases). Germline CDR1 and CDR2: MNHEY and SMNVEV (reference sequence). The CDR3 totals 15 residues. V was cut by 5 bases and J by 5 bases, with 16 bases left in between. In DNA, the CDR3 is TGTGCCAGCAGTGCCTCCGGGGTTAGGAACAATGAGCAGTTCTTC. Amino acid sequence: CASSASGVRNNEQFF.

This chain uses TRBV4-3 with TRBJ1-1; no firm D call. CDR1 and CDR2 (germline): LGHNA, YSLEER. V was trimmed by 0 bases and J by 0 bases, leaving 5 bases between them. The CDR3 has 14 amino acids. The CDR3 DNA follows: TGCGCCAGCAGCCAAGACACGGTGAACACTGAAGCTTTCTTT. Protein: CASSQDTVNTEAFF.

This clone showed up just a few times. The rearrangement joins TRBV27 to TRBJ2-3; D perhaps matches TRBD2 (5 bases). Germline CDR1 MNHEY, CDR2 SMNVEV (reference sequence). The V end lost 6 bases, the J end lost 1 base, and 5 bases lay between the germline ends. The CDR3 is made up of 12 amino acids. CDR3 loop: CASREGTDTQYF. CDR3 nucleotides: TGTGCCAGCAGGGAGGGCACAGATACGCAGTATTTT.

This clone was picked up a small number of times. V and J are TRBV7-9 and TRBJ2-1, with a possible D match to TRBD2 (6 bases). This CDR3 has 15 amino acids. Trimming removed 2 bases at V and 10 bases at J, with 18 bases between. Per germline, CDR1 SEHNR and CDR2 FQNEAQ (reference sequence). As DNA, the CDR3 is TGTGCCAGCAGCTTACTTACAGGAGGGCATCGAGAGCAGTTCTTC. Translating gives CASSLLTGGHREQFF.

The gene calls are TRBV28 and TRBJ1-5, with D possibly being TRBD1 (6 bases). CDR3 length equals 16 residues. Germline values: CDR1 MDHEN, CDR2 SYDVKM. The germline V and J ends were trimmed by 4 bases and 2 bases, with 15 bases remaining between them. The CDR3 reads CASSYRTVSGNQPQHF. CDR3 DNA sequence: TGTGCCAGCAGTTACCGGACAGTTTCGGGCAATCAGCCCCAGCATTTT. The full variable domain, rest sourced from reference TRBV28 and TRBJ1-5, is DVKVTQSSRYLVKRTGEKVFLECVQDMDHENMFWYRQDPGLGLRLIYFSYDVKMKEKGDIPEGYSVSREKKERFSLILESASTNQTSMYLCASSYRTVSGNQPQHFGDGTRLSIL.

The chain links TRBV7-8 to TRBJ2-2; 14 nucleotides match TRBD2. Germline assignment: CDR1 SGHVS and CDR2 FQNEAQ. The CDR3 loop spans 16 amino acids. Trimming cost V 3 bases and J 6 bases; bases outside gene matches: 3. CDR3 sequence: CASSFRLAGGAGELFF. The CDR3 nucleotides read TGTGCCAGCAGCTTTCGACTAGCGGGGGGGGCCGGGGAGCTGTTTTTT.

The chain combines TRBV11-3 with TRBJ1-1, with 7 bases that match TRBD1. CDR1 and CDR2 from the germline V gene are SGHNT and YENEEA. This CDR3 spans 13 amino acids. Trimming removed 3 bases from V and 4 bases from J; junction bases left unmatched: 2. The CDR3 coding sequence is TGTGCCAGCAGCTTCCAGGGGGGCACTGAAGCTTTCTTT. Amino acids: CASSFQGGTEAFF.

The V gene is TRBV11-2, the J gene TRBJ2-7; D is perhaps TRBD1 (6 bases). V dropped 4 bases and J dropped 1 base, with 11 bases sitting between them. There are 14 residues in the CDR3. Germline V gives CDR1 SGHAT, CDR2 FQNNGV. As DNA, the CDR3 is TGTGCCAGCAGCTACGGGACACAGTCCTACGAGCAGTACTTC. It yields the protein CASSYGTQSYEQYF.

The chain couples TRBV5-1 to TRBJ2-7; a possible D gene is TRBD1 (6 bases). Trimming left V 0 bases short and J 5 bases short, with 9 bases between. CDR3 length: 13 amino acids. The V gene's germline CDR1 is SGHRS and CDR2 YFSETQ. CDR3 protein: CASSLVRGDEQYF. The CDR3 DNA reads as TGCGCCAGCAGCTTGGTCAGGGGCGACGAGCAGTACTTC.

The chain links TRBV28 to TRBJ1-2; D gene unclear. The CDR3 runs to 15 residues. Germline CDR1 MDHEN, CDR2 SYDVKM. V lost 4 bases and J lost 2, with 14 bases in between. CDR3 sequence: CASSSPAGMNYGYTF. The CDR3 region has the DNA TGTGCCAGCAGTTCCCCTGCAGGTATGAACTATGGCTACACCTTC.

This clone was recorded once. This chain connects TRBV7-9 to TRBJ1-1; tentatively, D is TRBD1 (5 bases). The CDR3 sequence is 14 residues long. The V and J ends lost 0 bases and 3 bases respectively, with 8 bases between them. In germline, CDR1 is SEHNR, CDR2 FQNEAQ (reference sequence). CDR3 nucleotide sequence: TGTGCCAGCAGCTTAGCGGCAGGGTACACTGAAGCTTTCTTT. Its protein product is CASSLAAGYTEAFF.

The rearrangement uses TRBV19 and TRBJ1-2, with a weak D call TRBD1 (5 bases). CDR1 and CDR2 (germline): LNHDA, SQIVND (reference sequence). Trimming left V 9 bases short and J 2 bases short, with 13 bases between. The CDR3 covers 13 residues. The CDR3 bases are TGTGCCAGCCAAAGACAGATAAACTATGGCTACACCTTC. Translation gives CASQRQINYGYTF.

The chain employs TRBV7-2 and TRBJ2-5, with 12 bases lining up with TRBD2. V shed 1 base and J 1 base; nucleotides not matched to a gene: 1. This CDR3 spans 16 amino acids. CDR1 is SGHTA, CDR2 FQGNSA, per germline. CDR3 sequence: CASSLGLAGAQETQYF. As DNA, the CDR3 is TGTGCCAGCAGCTTAGGACTAGCGGGGGCCCAAGAGACCCAGTACTTC. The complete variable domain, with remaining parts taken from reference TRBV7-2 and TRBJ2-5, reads GAGVSQSPSNKVTEKGKDVELRCDPISGHTALYWYRQSLGQGLEFLIYFQGNSAPDKSGLPSDRFSAERTGGSVSTLTIQRTQQEDSAVYLCASSLGLAGAQETQYFGPGTRLLVL.